This passage covers 17 T cell receptor beta chains from one sample sequenced in a study of somatic mutations in cytotoxic T cells in rheumatoid arthritis. Clones were read by immunoSEQ multiplex PCR, and TCRdb kept only the in-frame ones, dropping some. Of fewer than 20,000 clones in the sample, roughly 87% were seen once. Material: CD8+ T cells sorted from blood. The receptors derive from an adult with rheumatoid arthritis.

V usage is TRBV6-4 and J usage is TRBJ2-5, with D possibly TRBD2 on 7 matching bases. V gave up 3 bases and J gave up 4 bases, with 15 bases separating them. The length of the CDR3 is 15 residues. CDR1 and CDR2 from the germline V gene are MRHNA and SNTAGT. The CDR3 bases are TGTGCCAGCAGTGAGGGGGCGGGAGCTGGAGAGACCCAGTACTTC. It codes for CASSEGAGAGETQYF.

This chain uses TRBV10-3 with TRBJ1-6; D is ambiguous. Germline CDR1 and CDR2: ENHRY and SYGVKD. This CDR3 spans 16 amino acids. Trimming removed 0 bases at V and 4 bases at J, with 10 bases between. CDR3 bases: TGTGCCATCAGTGAGTCGCCAGGCCAGTATAATTCACCCCTCCACTTT. Protein: CAISESPGQYNSPLHF.

The rearrangement uses TRBV5-3 and TRBJ1-5, with 8 bases lining up with TRBD1. TRBV5-3 is an open reading frame, and its role is uncertain. The V gene end was trimmed by 5 bases and the J gene end by 2 bases; junction bases not matched to a gene: 9. CDR3 length equals 16 residues. In DNA, the CDR3 is TGTGCCAGAAGTCTTCACGGACAGGGTTGCAATCAGCCCCAGCATTTT. Residues: CARSLHGQGCNQPQHF.

In this sample, this clone turned up a few times. The V call is TRBV6-5, the J call TRBJ1-6, with 9 nucleotides matching TRBD1. The CDR3 sequence is 16 residues long. The V gene end was trimmed by 0 bases and the J gene end by 6 bases; junction bases not matched to a gene: 3. Germline values: CDR1 MNHEY, CDR2 SVGAGI. The CDR3 region has the DNA TGTGCCAGCAGTTACTCGGGACAGGGAGCTAATTCACCCCTCCACTTT. This translates into CASSYSGQGANSPLHF.

CDR3 nucleotides: TGCGCCAGCAGTGTCCGAGGGCGGGGAGAGGCTGAAGCTTTCTTT. Protein product: CASSVRGRGEAEAFF. The chain uses TRBV10-2 and TRBJ1-1; D unclear. CDR1 and CDR2 (germline): WSHSY, SAAADI. This CDR3 comprises 15 residues. Trimming stripped 4 bases from V and 6 bases from J, with 18 bases between.

The rearrangement links TRBV7-8 to TRBJ1-4, with 10 bases aligning to TRBD1. Per germline, CDR1 SGHVS and CDR2 FQNEAQ. The CDR3 has 16 amino acids. Trimming took 5 bases from V and 0 from J; bases not matched to a gene: 3. The DNA of the CDR3 is TGTGCCAGCAGCACCGGACAGGGGGCAACTAATGAAAAACTGTTTTTT. Translated: CASSTGQGATNEKLFF.

V usage is TRBV12-5 and J usage is TRBJ1-1; D is uncertain. This CDR3 comprises 13 residues. The V end was cut by 8 bases, the J end by 3 bases, with 13 bases between. The V gene's germline CDR1 is LGHNT and CDR2 FRNRAP. CDR3 sequence reads: CASSPTLDTEAFF. DNA of the CDR3: TGTGCTAGTAGTCCCACCCTGGACACTGAAGCTTTCTTT. Together with reference TRBV12-5 and TRBJ1-1, the CDR3 gives the full variable domain: DARVTQTPRHKVTEMGQEVTMRCQPILGHNTVFWYRQTMMQGLELLAYFRNRAPLDDSGMPKDRFSAEMPDATLATLKIQPSEPRDSAVYFCASSPTLDTEAFFGQGTRLTVV.

The rearrangement joins TRBV6-5 to TRBJ1-1; possible D gene TRBD1, 5 bases. Trimming removed 6 bases at V and 8 bases at J, with 10 bases between. Germline lookup yields CDR1 MNHEY and CDR2 SVGAGI. The CDR3 sequence is 11 residues long. CDR3 residues: CASRFGQEAFF. CDR3 DNA: TGTGCCAGCAGGTTCGGACAAGAAGCTTTCTTT.

The rearrangement links TRBV27 to TRBJ2-7, with 10 bases fitting TRBD1. V lost 3 bases, J lost 3 bases, and 2 bases stayed unmatched. Germline V gene sequence: CDR1 MNHEY, CDR2 SMNVEV (reference sequence). CDR3 length: 14 residues. This CDR3 is CASSFGQGGYEQYF. The CDR3 DNA reads as TGTGCCAGCAGTTTTGGACAGGGGGGCTACGAGCAGTACTTC.

V and J are TRBV27 and TRBJ1-4; D gene uncertain. Germline V gene data show CDR1 as MNHEY and CDR2 as SMNVEV (reference sequence). V lost 2 bases, J lost 11 bases, and 12 bases lay in between. There are 13 residues in the CDR3. CDR3 in amino acids: CASSLGQAGKLFF. The CDR3 DNA is TGTGCCAGCAGTTTAGGGCAGGCGGGGAAACTGTTTTTT.

The rearrangement links TRBV29-1 to TRBJ2-7, with D possibly TRBD1 on 5 matching bases. With 4 bases removed from V and 0 bases from J, the gap between germline ends came to 7 bases. CDR3 length: 12 amino acids. CDR1 and CDR2 (germline): SQVTM, ANQGSEA. The CDR3 DNA follows: TGCAGCGTTGGACAGCCCTCCTACGAGCAGTACTTC. Translated, it gives CSVGQPSYEQYF.

The chain joins TRBV5-6 to TRBJ2-7; TRBD2 aligns across 11 bases. J lost 5 bases, V lost 2 bases, and 9 bases had no gene match. CDR3 size: 16 residues. The germline gives CDR1 SGHDT, CDR2 YYEEEE. The CDR3 nucleotides are TGTGCCAGCAGCTTCGTCACTAGCGGGAGCAGGAACGAGCAGTACTTC. Residues: CASSFVTSGSRNEQYF.

This chain uses TRBV9 with TRBJ1-2; D is uncertain. CDR3 size: 18 residues. V was cut by 3 bases and J by 6 bases, with 27 bases left in between. Germline values: CDR1 SGDLS, CDR2 YYNGEE. CDR3 coding DNA: TGTGCCAGCAGCGGTAGCCTTAATGGCAATAAGCCCCGGAATGGCTACACCTTC. Amino acids: CASSGSLNGNKPRNGYTF.

The chain combines TRBV5-6 with TRBJ1-4; unclear D gene. The germline V gene has CDR1 SGHDT and CDR2 YYEEEE. This CDR3 comprises 15 residues. The V end was cut by 0 bases, the J end by 0 bases, with 6 bases between. As DNA, the CDR3 is TGTGCCAGCAGCTTGGCCAGTGCAACTAATGAAAAACTGTTTTTT. Its translation: CASSLASATNEKLFF.

This chain links TRBV19 with TRBJ2-5; either TRBD1 or TRBD2 may supply D (5 bases each). V was pared by 3 bases and J by 5 bases, with 16 bases between. CDR3 length: 15 amino acids. Per germline, CDR1 LNHDA and CDR2 SQIVND (reference sequence). The CDR3 DNA is TGTGCCAGTAGTATTATGTTGGGGGTTGGGGAGACCCAGTACTTC. As protein: CASSIMLGVGETQYF.

The chain links TRBV5-8 to TRBJ2-1, with D perhaps assigned TRBD1 or TRBD2 (5 bases each). V was shortened by 1 base and J by 8 bases, with 16 bases between the two germline ends. The CDR3 totals 15 residues. Germline-derived CDR1 and CDR2 are SGHTS and YDEGEE. The DNA for the CDR3 is TGTGCCAGCAGCTTGACTCCCCCACTAGGGGATGAGCAGTTCTTC. Translated, it gives CASSLTPPLGDEQFF.

J is TRBJ2-5 and V is TRBV7-9; D assignment may be TRBD1 or TRBD2 (5 bases each). From germline, CDR1 is SEHNR and CDR2 FQNEAQ (reference sequence). The CDR3 loop spans 13 amino acids. Trimming left V 3 bases short and J 4 bases short, with 9 bases between. CDR3 DNA sequence: TGTGCCAGCAGCTTTCCCGGGACAGAGACCCAGTACTTC. Translating gives CASSFPGTETQYF.